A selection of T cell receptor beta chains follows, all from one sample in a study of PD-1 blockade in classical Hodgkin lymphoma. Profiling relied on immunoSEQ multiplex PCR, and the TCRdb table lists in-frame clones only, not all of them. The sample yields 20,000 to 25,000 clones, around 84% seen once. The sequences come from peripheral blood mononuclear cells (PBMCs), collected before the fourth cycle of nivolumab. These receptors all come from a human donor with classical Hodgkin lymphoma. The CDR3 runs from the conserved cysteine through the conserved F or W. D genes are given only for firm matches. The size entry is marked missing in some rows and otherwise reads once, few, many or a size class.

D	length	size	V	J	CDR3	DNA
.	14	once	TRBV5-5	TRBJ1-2	CASGYQRANYGYTF	TGTGCCAGCGGGTACCAAAGAGCTAACTATGGCTACACCTTC
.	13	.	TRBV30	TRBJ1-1	CAWSINKNTEAFF	TGTGCCTGGAGTATAAACAAGAACACTGAAGCTTTCTTT
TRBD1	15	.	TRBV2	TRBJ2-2	CATRTGTADTGELFF	TGTGCCACCAGAACCGGGACAGCCGACACCGGGGAGCTGTTTTTT
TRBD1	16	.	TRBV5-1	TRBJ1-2	CASSWGQGRGIGGYTF	TGCGCCAGCAGCTGGGGACAGGGACGGGGAATCGGTGGCTACACCTTC
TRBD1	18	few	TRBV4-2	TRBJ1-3	CASSQDLTGGSTGNTIYF	TGTGCCAGCAGCCAAGATCTGACAGGGGGTTCTACTGGAAACACCATATATTTT
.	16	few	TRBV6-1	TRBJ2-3	CASSEVIGGTTDTQYF	TGTGCCAGCAGTGAAGTGATAGGCGGGACCACAGATACGCAGTATTTT
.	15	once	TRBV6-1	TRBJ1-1	CASSEETGANTEAFF	TGTGCCAGCAGTGAAGAGACGGGGGCGAACACTGAAGCTTTCTTT
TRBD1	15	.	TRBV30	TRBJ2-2	CAWRELTGRTGELFF	TGTGCCTGGAGAGAACTGACAGGGCGAACCGGGGAGCTGTTTTTT
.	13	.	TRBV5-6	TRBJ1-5	CASSSDLGPPQHF	TGTGCCAGCAGCTCCGACCTTGGGCCGCCCCAGCATTTT
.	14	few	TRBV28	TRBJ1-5	CASSLSGPNQPQHF	TGTGCCAGCAGTTTATCAGGGCCCAATCAGCCCCAGCATTTT
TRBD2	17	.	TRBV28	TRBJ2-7	CASSSPGLAGRSYEQYF	TGTGCCAGCAGTTCGCCGGGACTAGCGGGTCGCTCCTACGAGCAGTACTTC
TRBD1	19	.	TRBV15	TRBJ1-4	CATSRTGTGGLATNEKLFF	TGTGCCACCAGCAGAACCGGGACAGGGGGGCTAGCAACTAATGAAAAACTGTTTTTT
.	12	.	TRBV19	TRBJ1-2	CACSRTNYGYTF	TGTGCCTGCTCAAGGACTAACTATGGCTACACCTTC
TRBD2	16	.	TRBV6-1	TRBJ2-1	CASSGISSGRNNEQFF	TGTGCCAGCAGTGGAATTTCTAGCGGGAGGAACAATGAGCAGTTCTTC
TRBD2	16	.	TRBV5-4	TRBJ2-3	CASSLTSGGLTDTQYF	TGTGCCAGCAGCTTGACTAGCGGGGGCCTCACAGATACGCAGTATTTT
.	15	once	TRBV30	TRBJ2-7	CACSLSGTLTYEQYF	TGTGCCTGTTCTCTATCCGGGACACTAACCTACGAGCAGTACTTC
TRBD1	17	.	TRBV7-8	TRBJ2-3	CASSSYSGTGGADTQYF	TGTGCCAGCAGCTCGTATTCCGGGACAGGGGGCGCAGATACGCAGTATTTT
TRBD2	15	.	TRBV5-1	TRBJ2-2	CASSWIAGGTGELFF	TGCGCCAGCAGCTGGATAGCGGGAGGCACCGGGGAGCTGTTTTTT
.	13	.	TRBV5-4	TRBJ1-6	CASSLAPLGIFAF	TGTGCCAGCAGCTTGGCTCCCCTGGGTATCTTCGCTTTT
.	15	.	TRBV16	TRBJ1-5	CASSQSSAGAQPQHF	TGTGCCAGCAGCCAATCGTCGGCAGGGGCCCAGCCCCAGCATTTT
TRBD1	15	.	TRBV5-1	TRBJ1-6	CASSKSDRAGSPLHF	TGCGCCAGCAGCAAATCCGACAGGGCCGGTTCACCCCTCCACTTT
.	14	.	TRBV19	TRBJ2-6	CASKDGSGANVLTF	TGTGCCAGTAAGGACGGCTCTGGGGCCAACGTCCTGACTTTC
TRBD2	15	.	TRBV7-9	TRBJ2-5	CASSFFLAGRETQYF	TGTGCCAGCAGCTTCTTTCTAGCGGGGCGAGAGACCCAGTACTTC
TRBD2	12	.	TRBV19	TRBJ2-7	CASRSWGGEQYF	TGTGCCAGTAGGAGTTGGGGGGGAGAGCAGTACTTC
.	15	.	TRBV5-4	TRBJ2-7	CASAAGSNSPTEQYF	TGTGCCAGCGCAGCAGGATCAAACTCCCCTACGGAGCAGTACTTC
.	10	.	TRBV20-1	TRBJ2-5	CSAREETQYF	TGCAGTGCTAGGGAAGAGACCCAGTACTTC
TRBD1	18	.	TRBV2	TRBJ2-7	CASSLFKSRDRGRYEQYF	TGTGCCAGCAGTTTATTCAAAAGCCGGGACAGGGGGAGGTACGAGCAGTACTTC
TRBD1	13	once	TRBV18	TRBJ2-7	CASSGQGSYEQYF	TGTGCCAGCTCCGGACAGGGTAGCTACGAGCAGTACTTC
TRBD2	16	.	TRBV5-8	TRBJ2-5	CASSLGTSGGQETQYF	TGTGCCAGCAGCTTAGGGACTAGCGGGGGACAAGAGACCCAGTACTTC
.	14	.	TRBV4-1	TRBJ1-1	CASSSQGTNTEAFF	TGCGCCAGCAGCTCCCAGGGGACGAACACTGAAGCTTTCTTT
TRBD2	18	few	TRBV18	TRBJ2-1	CASSPERLAGSGENEQFF	TGTGCCAGCTCACCGGAGAGACTAGCGGGAAGCGGGGAGAATGAGCAGTTCTTC
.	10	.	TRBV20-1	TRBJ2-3	CSASDHTQYF	TGCAGTGCTAGCGACCATACGCAGTATTTT
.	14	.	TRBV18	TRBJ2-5	CASSPRYSQETQYF	TGTGCCAGCTCACCACGATACAGCCAAGAGACCCAGTACTTC
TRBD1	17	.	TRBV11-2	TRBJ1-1	CASSTGQGWTMNTEAFF	TGTGCCAGCAGCACCGGACAGGGGTGGACCATGAACACTGAAGCTTTCTTT
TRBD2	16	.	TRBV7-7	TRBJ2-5	CASSLELAGIQETQYF	TGTGCTAGCAGCTTAGAACTAGCGGGGATCCAAGAGACCCAGTACTTC
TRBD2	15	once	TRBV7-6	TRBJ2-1	CASSPLAGLANEQFF	TGTGCCAGCAGCCCCCTAGCGGGCCTGGCCAATGAGCAGTTCTTC
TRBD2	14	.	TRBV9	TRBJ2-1	CASSVETSGGPQFF	TGTGCCAGCAGCGTAGAGACTAGCGGGGGGCCTCAGTTCTTC
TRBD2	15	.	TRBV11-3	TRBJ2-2	CASSLLAGSVGELFF	TGTGCCAGCAGCTTACTAGCGGGTTCAGTCGGGGAGCTGTTTTTT
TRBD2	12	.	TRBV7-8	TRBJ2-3	CAGGVGTDTQYF	TGCGCGGGAGGGGTCGGCACAGATACGCAGTATTTT
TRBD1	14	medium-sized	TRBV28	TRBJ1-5	CASRYTGGDQPQHF	TGTGCCAGCAGGTATACAGGGGGGGATCAGCCCCAGCATTTT
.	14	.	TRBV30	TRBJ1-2	CAWSGGVGNYGYTF	TGTGCCTGGAGTGGCGGGGTGGGTAACTATGGCTACACCTTC
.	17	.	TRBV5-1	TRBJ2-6	CASSLMGTTSGANVLTF	TGCGCCAGCAGCCTGATGGGGACGACCTCTGGGGCCAACGTCCTGACTTTC
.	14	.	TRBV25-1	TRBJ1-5	CASRGRGPLEPQHF	TGTGCCAGCAGGGGCCGGGGCCCTTTGGAGCCCCAGCATTTT
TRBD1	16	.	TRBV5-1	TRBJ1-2	CASSLLDRDRSYGYTF	TGCGCCAGCAGCTTACTGGACAGGGACAGGTCCTATGGCTACACCTTC
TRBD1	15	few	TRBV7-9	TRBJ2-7	CASSLPKGAGSEQYF	TGTGCCAGCAGCTTACCCAAGGGGGCAGGGAGTGAGCAGTACTTC
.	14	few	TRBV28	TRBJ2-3	CASSFVAGTDTQYF	TGTGCCAGCAGTTTCGTGGCGGGCACAGATACGCAGTATTTT
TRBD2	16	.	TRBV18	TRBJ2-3	CASSTLAGAHTDTQYF	TGTGCCAGCTCAACCCTAGCGGGGGCCCACACAGATACGCAGTATTTT
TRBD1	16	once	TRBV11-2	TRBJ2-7	CASSLVSGQAIYEQYF	TGTGCCAGCAGCTTAGTGAGCGGACAGGCCATCTACGAGCAGTACTTC
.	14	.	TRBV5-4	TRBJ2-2	CASRTGDLTGELFF	TGTGCCAGCAGGACGGGGGACCTCACCGGGGAGCTGTTTTTT
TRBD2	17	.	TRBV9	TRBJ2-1	CASSARLAGALYNEQFF	TGTGCCAGCAGCGCGCGACTAGCGGGAGCCCTGTACAATGAGCAGTTCTTC